Below, 11 T cell receptor beta chains from the same sample are listed, as sequenced in a study of T cell responses to AZD1222 COVID-19 vaccine. Using immunoSEQ multiplex PCR, the repertoire was profiled, and TCRdb retains in-frame clones only, with some absent. There are over 150,000 clones in the sample; 90% occur only once, and approximately 3% lies in the top ten. Sequencing was performed on peripheral blood, taken on day 0 of AZD1222 vaccination. These receptor sequences come from an adult in good health.

The CDR3 sequence: CASSRSGERTDTQYF. In DNA, the CDR3 is TGTGCCAGCAGTCGTAGCGGGGAGCGCACAGATACGCAGTATTTT. V is TRBV9 and J is TRBJ2-3, with 8 bases aligning to TRBD2. The CDR3 contains 15 residues. The V gene end was trimmed by 5 bases and the J gene end by 1 base; junction bases not matched to a gene: 6. Germline CDR1 and CDR2: SGDLS and YYNGEE.

The chain carries TRBV4-3 and TRBJ1-2; possibly TRBD1 for D (5 bases). This CDR3 is 16 amino acids long. CDR1 and CDR2 from the germline V gene are LGHNA and YSLEER. With 3 bases removed from V and 0 bases from J, the gap between germline ends came to 14 bases. This CDR3 is CASSQARTYPNYGYTF. CDR3 DNA sequence: TGCGCCAGCAGCCAGGCTCGGACATACCCTAACTATGGCTACACCTTC.

A few counts support this clone. The J gene is TRBJ2-1, the V gene TRBV27, with D perhaps matching TRBD2 (5 bases). Trimming cost V 5 bases and J 6 bases, with 14 bases left between them. Looked up from germline, CDR1 is MNHEY and CDR2 is SMNVEV (reference sequence). The CDR3 totals 14 residues. The CDR3, as DNA: TGTGCCAGCAGTCATGTTGGAGGCATCAATGAGCAGTTCTTC. Translation: CASSHVGGINEQFF.

The chain couples TRBV4-1 to TRBJ2-7; 7 bases line up with TRBD2. Germline V gene data show CDR1 as MGHRA and CDR2 as YSYEKL. CDR3 length equals 16 residues. J gave up 0 bases and V 1 base, and 6 bases lay outside the gene matches. This chain's CDR3 is CASSQGGLGDSYEQYF. The DNA for the CDR3 is TGCGCCAGCAGCCAAGGTGGACTAGGCGACTCCTACGAGCAGTACTTC.

The J gene is TRBJ1-1, the V gene TRBV19; D is uncertain. The CDR3 extends over 14 amino acids. Trimming took off 7 bases at V and 4 bases at J, with 16 bases between the two ends. CDR1 is LNHDA and CDR2 is SQIVND in the germline V gene (reference sequence). This CDR3 is CASNADGGGTEAFF. As DNA, the CDR3 is TGTGCCAGTAACGCGGACGGAGGTGGCACTGAAGCTTTCTTT.

V usage is TRBV7-9 and J usage is TRBJ1-2, with D possibly TRBD1 on 5 matching bases. In germline, CDR1 is SEHNR, CDR2 FQNEAQ (reference sequence). The CDR3 is 15 amino acids. V lost 4 bases and J lost 0, with 12 bases in between. In DNA, the CDR3 is TGTGCCAGCAGCTCCCCAGACAGAGCTAACTATGGCTACACCTTC. This gives the protein CASSSPDRANYGYTF.

V usage is TRBV19 and J usage is TRBJ1-2; D is unresolved. The CDR3 length is 14 residues. CDR1 is LNHDA, CDR2 SQIVND, per germline (reference sequence). V lost 1 base, J lost 4 bases, and 10 bases lay in between. CDR3 loop: CASSIGSRRYGYTF. The CDR3 DNA reads TGTGCCAGTAGTATAGGCAGTCGGCGCTATGGCTACACCTTC.

J is TRBJ1-5 and V is TRBV15; D call uncertain. Germline CDR1 is LNHNV and CDR2 is YYDKDF (reference sequence). The length of the CDR3 is 14 residues. Trimming pared 0 bases from V and 3 bases from J, leaving 6 bases between. Here the CDR3 reads CATSRDRVNQPQHF. Here the CDR3 DNA reads TGTGCCACCAGCAGAGATAGGGTCAATCAGCCCCAGCATTTT.

The chain carries TRBV18 and TRBJ2-7, with D perhaps matching TRBD2 (6 bases). Trimming cost V 4 bases and J 3 bases, with 10 bases left between them. CDR1 KGHSH and CDR2 LQKENI come from the germline V gene. The CDR3 runs 13 residues. The CDR3 protein is CASSRTEGYEQYF. The DNA for the CDR3 is TGTGCCAGCTCACGGACGGAGGGCTACGAGCAGTACTTC.

The chain joins TRBV5-1 to TRBJ1-5; TRBD1 aligns across 9 bases. With V trimmed by 0 bases and J by 6 bases, 10 bases remained unmatched. CDR1 SGHRS and CDR2 YFSETQ come from the germline V gene. This CDR3 is 17 amino acids long. CDR3 loop: CASSLVPAGQGLQPQHF. In DNA, the CDR3 is TGCGCCAGCAGCTTGGTTCCGGCGGGACAGGGCCTTCAGCCCCAGCATTTT.

Of note for this clone: The same CDR3 can be traced to other DNA sequences in this sample. The chain couples TRBV7-2 to TRBJ2-3; 16 positions agree with TRBD2. J gave up 5 bases and V 5 bases, and 7 bases lay outside the gene matches. CDR1 and CDR2 from the germline V gene are SGHTA and FQGNSA. The CDR3 runs 17 residues. As DNA, the CDR3 is TGTGCCAGCAGCCCAGGGACTAGCGGGGGGGCCATAGATACGCAGTATTTT. Residues: CASSPGTSGGAIDTQYF.